The 17 T cell receptor beta chains reported below all come from one sample, sequenced in a study of shared clonotypes between healthy human individuals. Clones were sequenced by immunoSEQ multiplex PCR, and TCRdb holds only the in-frame ones, with some missing. The data hold hundreds of thousands of clones, with 70% to 80% observed a single time. Sequencing input: PBMCs. These receptors all come from a woman in her thirties or forties in good health. Some clones in this sample may be carry-over from other donors' samples.

The CDR3 nucleotides read TGTGCCATCAGCCCGACAGGGCCCGGGGAGCTGTTTTTT. This codes for CAISPTGPGELFF. The rearrangement uses TRBV10-3 and TRBJ2-2; 7 bases match TRBD1. The V gene's germline CDR1 is ENHRY and CDR2 SYGVKD. The CDR3 extends over 13 amino acids. V dropped 6 bases and J dropped 6; count of bases not matched to a gene: 4.

This chain links TRBV27 with TRBJ2-7; 8 positions match TRBD1. The V gene's germline CDR1 is MNHEY and CDR2 SMNVEV (reference sequence). CDR3 length: 15 amino acids. V dropped 7 bases and J dropped 7; count of bases not matched to a gene: 15. CDR3 bases: TGTGCCAGCATCCTCCGACAGGGGCCTCGTTGGGAGCAGTACTTC. It codes for CASILRQGPRWEQYF.

This clone was seen once. The rearrangement links TRBV4-2 to TRBJ2-3; D tentatively reads TRBD1 or TRBD2 (5 bases each). Trimming removed 4 bases at V and 8 bases at J, with 13 bases between. The CDR3 loop spans 13 amino acids. CDR1 and CDR2 from the germline V gene are LGHNA and YNFKEQ. The CDR3: CASSLTRGVTQYF. The CDR3 DNA reads TGTGCCAGCAGCCTCACTAGGGGAGTTACGCAGTATTTT.

The gene calls are TRBV19 and TRBJ2-1; the D gene is possibly TRBD2 (5 bases). Between the trimmed V and J ends, which lost 1 base and 0 bases, there was a span of 10 bases. The length of the CDR3 is 16 residues. Germline V CDR1 and CDR2: LNHDA, SQIVND (reference sequence). CDR3 DNA sequence: TGTGCCAGTAGTATAGGGGCTACTAGCTCCTACAATGAGCAGTTCTTC. Amino acids: CASSIGATSSYNEQFF.

The chain links TRBV7-8 to TRBJ2-3; D call uncertain. Trimming stripped 3 bases from V and 1 base from J, with 11 bases between. The germline V gene has CDR1 SGHVS and CDR2 FQNEAQ. The CDR3 is 15 amino acids. CDR3 DNA sequence: TGTGCCAGCAGCTTGGCTAGTCGTGGCACAGATACGCAGTATTTT. Protein sequence: CASSLASRGTDTQYF.

This clone has just a few counts. The rearrangement joins TRBV28 to TRBJ2-3; D gene uncertain. Germline lookup yields CDR1 MDHEN and CDR2 SYDVKM. Trimming took 10 bases from V and 2 from J, leaving 10 bases between them. The CDR3 length is 12 residues. The CDR3 nucleotides are TGTGCCACCGAGCAGAACACAGATACGCAGTATTTT. Its protein is CATEQNTDTQYF. Together with reference TRBV28 and TRBJ2-3, the CDR3 gives the full variable domain: DVKVTQSSRYLVKRTGEKVFLECVQDMDHENMFWYRQDPGLGLRLIYFSYDVKMKEKGDIPEGYSVSREKKERFSLILESASTNQTSMYLCATEQNTDTQYFGPGTRLTVL.

The gene calls are TRBV7-2 and TRBJ1-4; 8 bases agree with TRBD1. The trim removed 1 base at V and 8 bases at J, leaving 6 bases unmatched. The germline CDR1 and CDR2 sequences are SGHTA and FQGNSA. This CDR3 comprises 15 residues. The DNA for the CDR3 is TGTGCCAGCAGCTTAGGGGCACAGGGGGTCGAAAAACTGTTTTTT. Its translation is CASSLGAQGVEKLFF.

About this clone itself: A read error may explain this, as a much larger clone is one base away. The chain combines TRBV11-2 with TRBJ2-2; 13 bases match TRBD2. The V gene end was trimmed by 5 bases and the J gene end by 1 base; junction bases not matched to a gene: 1. CDR1 is SGHAT, CDR2 FQNNGV, per germline. The CDR3 runs 16 residues. This CDR3 reads CASSRLAGGNTGELFF. CDR3 coding DNA: TGTGCCAGCAGCCGACTAGCGGGAGGGAACACCGGGGAGCTGTTTTTT.

The chain employs TRBV5-8 and TRBJ2-7; D is possibly TRBD1 (6 bases). Trimming took 4 bases from V and 6 from J, leaving 17 bases between them. The germline V gene encodes CDR1 SGHTS and CDR2 YDEGEE. The CDR3 loop spans 14 amino acids. Here the CDR3 DNA reads TGTGCCAGCAGCGCCCGGGACAATTGGTTCGAGCAGTACTTC. Amino acid sequence: CASSARDNWFEQYF.

This clone occurred a few times. V and J are TRBV30 and TRBJ1-6; D unclear. Germline V gives CDR1 GTSNPN, CDR2 SVGIG (reference sequence). V was trimmed by 2 bases and J by 13 bases, leaving 21 bases between them. This CDR3 has 15 residues. The CDR3 region has the DNA TGTGCCTGGAGTAGACATCAAGGGCTGGGGTCCCCCCTCCACTTT. Translation gives CAWSRHQGLGSPLHF.

The gene calls are TRBV7-2 and TRBJ1-5, with D tentatively TRBD1 (5 bases). There are 15 residues in the CDR3. Per the germline V gene, CDR1 is SGHTA and CDR2 is FQGNSA. Between the trimmed V and J ends, which lost 1 base and 7 bases, there was a span of 14 bases. CDR3 sequence: CASSLEGGRDQPQHF. CDR3 bases: TGTGCCAGCAGCTTAGAGGGTGGCAGGGACCAGCCCCAGCATTTT.

CDR3 bases: TGTGCCAGCAGCTTAGGGGTAGCGCACACAGATACGCAGTATTTT. Amino acid sequence: CASSLGVAHTDTQYF. This sequence joins TRBV7-2 and TRBJ2-3, with a weak D call TRBD2 (5 bases). Germline values: CDR1 SGHTA, CDR2 FQGNSA. V lost 1 base, J lost 2 bases, and 10 bases lay in between. The length of the CDR3 is 15 residues.

V usage is TRBV6-1 and J usage is TRBJ2-1; 13 bases are a match to TRBD2. After removal of 4 bases from V and 8 bases from J, the junction contained 2 bases not matched to a gene. This CDR3 is 14 amino acids long. CDR1 is MNHNS, CDR2 SASEGT, per germline. CDR3 bases: TGTGCCAGCAGTGGGACTAGCGGGAGCTATGAGCAGTTCTTC. Its translation is CASSGTSGSYEQFF.

This clone has a count of ten or more. The J gene is TRBJ2-7, the V gene TRBV5-1; 7 bases map to TRBD1. CDR1 is SGHRS, CDR2 YFSETQ, per germline. The junction had 10 bases not matched to a gene; V was cut back by 1 base and J by 6 bases. This CDR3 spans 15 amino acids. The CDR3 coding sequence is TGCGCCAGCAGCTTGACGGCAGGGGGTCCGGCCGAGCAGTACTTC. It specifies CASSLTAGGPAEQYF.

The V call is TRBV5-8, the J call TRBJ2-7; D remains ambiguous. Trimming stripped 0 bases from V and 0 bases from J, with 10 bases between. The V gene's germline CDR1 is SGHTS and CDR2 YDEGEE. CDR3 length: 15 amino acids. In DNA form, the CDR3 reads TGTGCCAGCAGCTTGGAAGGCTTAAGCTCCTACGAGCAGTACTTC. Its protein product is CASSLEGLSSYEQYF.

The chain links TRBV29-1 to TRBJ2-3; weak D call: TRBD1 (5 bases). The CDR3 totals 12 residues. Looked up from germline, CDR1 is SQVTM and CDR2 is ANQGSEA. V dropped 5 bases and J dropped 4 bases, with 10 bases sitting between them. CDR3 in amino acids: CSVQPGSDTQYF. As DNA, the CDR3 is TGCAGCGTTCAACCAGGGTCAGATACGCAGTATTTT.

The V call is TRBV15, the J call TRBJ1-2; D remains unclear. Germline V gene data show CDR1 as LNHNV and CDR2 as YYDKDF (reference sequence). The germline V and J ends were trimmed by 3 bases and 3 bases, with 11 bases remaining between them. The CDR3 extends over 14 amino acids. This chain's CDR3 is CATSRGGSDYGYTF. The CDR3 DNA reads TGTGCCACCAGCAGGGGAGGATCAGACTATGGCTACACCTTC.